The 17 T cell receptor beta chains given below trace back to one sample, sequenced in a study of technical replicates of blood from a few donors (dated by TCRdb to about 2017). Libraries were made using the immunoSEQ multiplex PCR assay. This immuneACCESS table, as held by TCRdb, lists in-frame sequences with V and J called but not all clones. Of the missing ones, under half trace to an unresolved V gene in checked studies; the others have no known cause. Present in this sample are tens of thousands of clones, around 94% of which were seen just once. The ten largest account for around 0.37% of the sample. The sequencing input was T cells isolated from PBMCs. These receptors all stem from a human donor in good health.

V usage is TRBV2 and J usage is TRBJ1-1; no firm D call. Trimming took 8 bases from V and 5 from J, leaving 12 bases between them. Looked up from germline, CDR1 is SNHLY and CDR2 is FYNNEI. The CDR3 covers 12 residues. For the CDR3, the DNA is TGTGCCAGCTTGTACTCGGTGACTGAAGCTTTCTTT. Amino acid sequence: CASLYSVTEAFF.

The chain employs TRBV9 and TRBJ2-7; D might be TRBD2 (5 bases). Germline V CDR1 and CDR2: SGDLS, YYNGEE. The CDR3 is 14 amino acids. The germline V and J ends were trimmed by 0 bases and 5 bases, with 12 bases remaining between them. The CDR3 loop reads CASSVAREIDEQYF. Written as DNA, the CDR3 is TGTGCCAGCAGCGTAGCTAGGGAGATTGACGAGCAGTACTTC.

This CDR3 reads CASSATGVLLEQYF. The CDR3 DNA sequence: TGTGCCAGCAGTGCAACCGGTGTCCTTTTGGAGCAGTACTTC. The V call is TRBV27, the J call TRBJ2-7; D not resolved. CDR3 length: 14 residues. Per germline, CDR1 MNHEY and CDR2 SMNVEV (reference sequence). V shed 5 bases and J shed 7 bases, with 18 bases lying between them.

The chain links TRBV7-9 to TRBJ2-7; D not resolved. The CDR3 is 15 residues long. CDR1 SEHNR and CDR2 FQNEAQ come from the germline V gene (reference sequence). Trimming took off 7 bases at V and 4 bases at J, with 20 bases between the two ends. DNA of the CDR3: TGTGCCAGCACCTCTCCCTTGTTAGCCGGATACGAGCAGTACTTC. Amino acids: CASTSPLLAGYEQYF.

The J gene is TRBJ1-1, the V gene TRBV7-6, with TRBD1 as a possible D gene (5 bases). V was shortened by 4 bases and J by 0 bases, with 12 bases between the two germline ends. CDR1 and CDR2 (germline): SGHVS, FNYEAQ. This CDR3 is 15 amino acids long. CDR3: CASSSGLRMNTEAFF. The CDR3 region has the DNA TGTGCCAGCAGCTCGGGACTCAGGATGAACACTGAAGCTTTCTTT.

The DNA of the CDR3 is TGTGCCAGTAGTCTCCGGACAGGGGGAAGTGGAGAGCAGTACTTC. This codes for CASSLRTGGSGEQYF. The chain has TRBV19 and TRBJ2-7; TRBD1 matches 10 bases. The germline gives CDR1 LNHDA, CDR2 SQIVND (reference sequence). Trimming took 5 bases from V and 7 from J; bases not matched to a gene: 11. The CDR3 covers 15 residues.

J is TRBJ2-1 and V is TRBV19, with D unclear. Trimming stripped 1 base from V and 0 bases from J, with 7 bases between. The CDR3 loop spans 15 amino acids. Germline V gene data show CDR1 as LNHDA and CDR2 as SQIVND (reference sequence). This CDR3 reads CASSIVKSSYNEQFF. CDR3 sequence (DNA): TGTGCCAGTAGTATAGTAAAGAGCTCCTACAATGAGCAGTTCTTC. Combining the CDR3 with reference TRBV19 and TRBJ2-1 gives the whole variable domain DGGITQSPKYLFRKEGQNVTLSCEQNLNHDAMYWYRQDPGQGLRLIYYSQIVNDFQKGDIAEGYSVSREKKESFPLTVTSAQKNPTAFYLCASSIVKSSYNEQFFGPGTRLTVL.

The V call is TRBV29-1, the J call TRBJ1-1; D gene unclear. CDR3 size: 14 residues. Germline lookup yields CDR1 SQVTM and CDR2 ANQGSEA. Trimming left V 6 bases short and J 0 bases short, with 14 bases between. The CDR3 coding sequence is TGCAGCGTGAGTCCCCTACTCATGAACACTGAAGCTTTCTTT. The encoded protein is CSVSPLLMNTEAFF.

The chain uses TRBV6-6 and TRBJ1-5; TRBD1 agrees at 10 bases. The trim removed 7 bases at V and 1 base at J, leaving 7 bases unmatched. The CDR3 spans 16 residues. The V gene's germline CDR1 is MNHNY and CDR2 SVGAGI (reference sequence). The CDR3 sequence is CASNRDRGESNQPQHF. CDR3 DNA sequence: TGTGCCAGCAATCGGGACAGGGGAGAAAGCAATCAGCCCCAGCATTTT.

This chain joins TRBV6-6 and TRBJ2-3, with 7 bases identical to TRBD2. CDR3 length: 14 residues. Germline V gives CDR1 MNHNY, CDR2 SVGAGI (reference sequence). The trim removed 2 bases at V and 2 bases at J, leaving 1 base unmatched. The DNA for the CDR3 is TGTGCCAGCAGTTACACTAGCGACACAGATACGCAGTATTTT. Its protein is CASSYTSDTDTQYF.

V is TRBV27 and J is TRBJ1-2, with a tentative D call TRBD1 (6 bases). The CDR3 loop spans 13 amino acids. The V end lost 6 bases, the J end lost 1 base, and 9 bases lay between the germline ends. Germline CDR1 and CDR2: MNHEY and SMNVEV (reference sequence). CDR3 region: CASRDRDNYGYTF. CDR3 nucleotide sequence: TGTGCCAGCAGGGACAGAGATAACTATGGCTACACCTTC.

The chain employs TRBV7-2 and TRBJ1-1, with TRBD1 matching 8 bases. The CDR3 covers 14 residues. Germline V gene data show CDR1 as SGHTA and CDR2 as FQGNSA. The V gene end was trimmed by 2 bases and the J gene end by 4 bases; junction bases not matched to a gene: 3. CDR3 sequence (DNA): TGTGCCAGCAGCTTAAGGGGGACAGGCACTGAAGCTTTCTTT. Amino acid sequence: CASSLRGTGTEAFF.

The rearrangement uses TRBV21-1 and TRBJ1-2; the table names TRBD1, a call not compared with the DNA. TRBV21-1 constitutes a pseudogene. The CDR3 sequence is 16 residues long. CDR3 DNA: TGTGCCAGCAGCAAAGATCCCCAGGGGGCCAACTATGGCTACACCTTC. Amino acid sequence: CASSKDPQGANYGYTF.

The chain uses TRBV4-1 and TRBJ2-4, with 9 nucleotides matching TRBD1. The ends lost 3 bases at V and 3 bases at J; junction bases unmatched: 3. The length of the CDR3 is 15 residues. Germline V gene data show CDR1 as MGHRA and CDR2 as YSYEKL. In nucleotides, the CDR3 is TGCGCCAGCAGCCATTTGACAGGGGGCAAAAACATTCAGTACTTC. It specifies CASSHLTGGKNIQYF.

The chain has TRBV5-1 and TRBJ2-2; 7 bases line up with TRBD2. J lost 5 bases, V lost 4 bases, and 11 bases had no gene match. The CDR3 has 16 residues. Germline V lookup: CDR1 SGHRS, CDR2 YFSETQ. CDR3 nucleotides: TGCGCCAGCAGCCGCAGACTAGCCCGGGAGACCGGGGAGCTGTTTTTT. It yields the protein CASSRRLARETGELFF.

As DNA, the CDR3 is TGTGCCATCCAGCGGGAGGAGTACGAGCAGTACTTC. Its protein product is CAIQREEYEQYF. The chain recombines TRBV7-9 with TRBJ2-7; 9 nucleotides align to TRBD2. The CDR3 is 12 amino acids. Trimming took 10 bases from V and 4 from J; bases not matched to a gene: 5. Per germline, CDR1 SEHNR and CDR2 FQNEAQ (reference sequence).

The genes are TRBV2 and TRBJ2-5; 8 nucleotides agree with TRBD2. CDR3 size: 14 residues. V lost 5 bases, J lost 2 bases, and 4 bases stayed unmatched. Germline V gene data show CDR1 as SNHLY and CDR2 as FYNNEI. CDR3 bases: TGTGCCAGCAGTAGCGGGAGATTTCAAGAGACCCAGTACTTC. Residues: CASSSGRFQETQYF.